This T cell receptor (beta chain) is drawn from a study of cytotoxic CD8 clonotypes in ibrutinib-treated CLL. Looking at the study overall: The authors obtained response samples at a median of roughly twelve months of treatment, range 6 to 36.

In the case of this clone: The antigen is not known.

The method was immunoSEQ multiplex PCR; TCRdb's version includes in-frame clones alone and lacks a portion of them. This sample has 200,000 to 250,000 clones, with about four fifths found just once. CDR1 is MNHEY, CDR2 SVGAGI, per germline. Trimming removed 0 bases at V and 8 bases at J, with 11 bases between. The CDR3 consists of 15 residues. Study-level results: The clonality rise at ibrutinib response reflected private clonotype expansion.

The chain employs TRBV6-5 and TRBJ1-6; D not certain. Source: PBMCs, taken after 12 months of ibrutinib treatment. The TCR was taken from a human donor with chronic lymphocytic leukemia. The CDR3 DNA reads TGTGCCAGCAGTTACTCATCCCCGACGGATTCACCCCTCCACTTT. It encodes CASSYSSPTDSPLHF.